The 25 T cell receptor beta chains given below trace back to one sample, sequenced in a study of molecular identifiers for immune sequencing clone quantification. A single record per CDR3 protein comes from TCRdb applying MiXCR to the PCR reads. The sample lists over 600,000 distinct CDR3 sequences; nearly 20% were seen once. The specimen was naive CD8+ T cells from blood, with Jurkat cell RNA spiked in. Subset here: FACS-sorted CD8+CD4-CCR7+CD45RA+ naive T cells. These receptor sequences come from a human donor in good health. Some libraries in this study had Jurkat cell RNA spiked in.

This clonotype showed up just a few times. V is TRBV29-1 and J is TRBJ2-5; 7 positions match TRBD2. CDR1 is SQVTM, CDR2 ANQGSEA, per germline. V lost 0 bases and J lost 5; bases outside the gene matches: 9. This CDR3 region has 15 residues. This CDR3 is CSVEDGVLALETQYF. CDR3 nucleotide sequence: TGCAGCGTTGAAGATGGGGTACTAGCGTTGGAGACCCAGTACTTC.

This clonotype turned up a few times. The CDR3 protein is CASSLQTAGNTIYF. The CDR3 DNA reads as TGTGCCAGCAGCCTTCAGACGGCTGGAAACACCATATATTTT. The chain recombines TRBV11-1 with TRBJ1-3; no reliable D call. This CDR3 has 14 amino acids. Germline loops: CDR1 SGHAT, CDR2 FQDESV (reference sequence). Trimming stripped 5 bases from V and 2 bases from J, with 10 bases between. Drawing the rest from reference TRBV11-1 and TRBJ1-3, the complete variable domain is EAEVAQSPRYKITEKSQAVAFWCDPISGHATLYWYRQILGQGPELLVQFQDESVVDDSQLPKDRFSAERLKGVDSTLKIQPAELGDSAMYLCASSLQTAGNTIYFGEGSWLTVV.

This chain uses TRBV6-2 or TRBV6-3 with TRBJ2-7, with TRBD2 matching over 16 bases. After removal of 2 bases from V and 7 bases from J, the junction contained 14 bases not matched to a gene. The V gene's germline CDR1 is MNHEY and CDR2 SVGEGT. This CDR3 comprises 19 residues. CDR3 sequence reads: CASSYILAAEGLAGGEQYF. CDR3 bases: TGTGCCAGCAGTTACATTTTGGCAGCCGAGGGACTAGCGGGAGGGGAGCAGTACTTC.

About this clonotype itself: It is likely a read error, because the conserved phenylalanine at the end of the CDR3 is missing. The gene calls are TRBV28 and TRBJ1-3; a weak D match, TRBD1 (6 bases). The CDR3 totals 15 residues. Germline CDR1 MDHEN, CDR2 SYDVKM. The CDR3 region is CSSSLDRSSGNTIYL. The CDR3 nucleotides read TGTTCCAGCAGTTTAGACAGGAGCTCTGGAAACACCATATATTTA.

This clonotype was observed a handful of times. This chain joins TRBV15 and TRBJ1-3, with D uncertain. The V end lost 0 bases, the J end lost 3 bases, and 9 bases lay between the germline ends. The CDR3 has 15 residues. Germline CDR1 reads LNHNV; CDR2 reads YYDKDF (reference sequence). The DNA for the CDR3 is TGTGCCACCAGCAGAGATAATGGGGATGGAAACACCATATATTTT. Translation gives CATSRDNGDGNTIYF.

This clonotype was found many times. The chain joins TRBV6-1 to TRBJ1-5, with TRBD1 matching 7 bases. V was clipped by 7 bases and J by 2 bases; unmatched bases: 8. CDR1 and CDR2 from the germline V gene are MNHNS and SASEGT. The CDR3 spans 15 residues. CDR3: CASTARGSGNQPQHF. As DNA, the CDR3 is TGTGCCAGCACTGCCAGGGGGTCGGGCAATCAGCCCCAGCATTTT.

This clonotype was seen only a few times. The CDR3 reads CASSQVGGYNEQFF. The CDR3 DNA reads TGCGCCAGCAGCCAAGTCGGGGGCTACAATGAGCAGTTCTTC. V and J are TRBV4-1 and TRBJ2-1, with a possible D match to TRBD2 (6 bases). This CDR3 spans 14 amino acids. Germline V lookup: CDR1 MGHRA, CDR2 YSYEKL. Trimming pared 1 base from V and 3 bases from J, leaving 7 bases between.

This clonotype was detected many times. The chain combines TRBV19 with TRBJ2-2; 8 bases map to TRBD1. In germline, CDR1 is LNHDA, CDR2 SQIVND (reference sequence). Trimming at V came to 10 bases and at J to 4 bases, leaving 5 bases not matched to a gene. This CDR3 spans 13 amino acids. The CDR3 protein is CAIGTGVTGELFF. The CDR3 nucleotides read TGTGCCATTGGGACAGGAGTCACCGGGGAGCTGTTTTTT.

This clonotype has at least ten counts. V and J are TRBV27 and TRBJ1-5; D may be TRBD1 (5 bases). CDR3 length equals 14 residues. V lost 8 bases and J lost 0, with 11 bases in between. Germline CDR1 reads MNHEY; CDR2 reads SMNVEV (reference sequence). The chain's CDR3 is CASDSLYSNQPQHF. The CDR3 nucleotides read TGTGCCAGCGACAGTCTGTATAGCAATCAGCCCCAGCATTTT.

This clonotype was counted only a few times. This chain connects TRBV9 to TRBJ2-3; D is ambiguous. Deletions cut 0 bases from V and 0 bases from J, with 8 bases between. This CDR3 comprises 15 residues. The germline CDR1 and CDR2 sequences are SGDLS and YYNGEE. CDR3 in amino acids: CASSVDNLSTDTQYF. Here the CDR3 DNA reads TGTGCCAGCAGCGTAGATAACCTTAGCACAGATACGCAGTATTTT. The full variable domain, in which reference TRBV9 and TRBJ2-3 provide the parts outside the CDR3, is DSGVTQTPKHLITATGQRVTLRCSPRSGDLSVYWYQQSLDQGLQFLIQYYNGEERAKGNILERFSAQQFPDLHSELNLSSLELGDSALYFCASSVDNLSTDTQYFGPGTRLTVL.

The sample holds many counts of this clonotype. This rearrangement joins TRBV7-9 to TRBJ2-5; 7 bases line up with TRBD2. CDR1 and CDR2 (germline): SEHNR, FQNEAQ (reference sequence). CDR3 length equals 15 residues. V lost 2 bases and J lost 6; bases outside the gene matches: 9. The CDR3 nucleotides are TGTGCCAGCAGCTTACGTAACGCGGGAGTGAAGACCCAGTACTTC. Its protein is CASSLRNAGVKTQYF.

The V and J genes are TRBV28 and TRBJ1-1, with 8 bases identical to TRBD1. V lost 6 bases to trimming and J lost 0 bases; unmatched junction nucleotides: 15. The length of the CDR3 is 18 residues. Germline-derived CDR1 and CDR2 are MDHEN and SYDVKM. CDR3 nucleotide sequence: TGTGCCAGCAGCGGCCCGGGACAGGAGTGGTCCGTGAACACTGAAGCTTTCTTT. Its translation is CASSGPGQEWSVNTEAFF.

Here the CDR3 DNA reads TGTGCCAGCAGTGAAGTCACCTATCAGCCCCAGCATTTT. It codes for CASSEVTYQPQHF. J is TRBJ1-5 and V is TRBV6-1; D is uncertain. CDR3 length: 13 residues. Germline lookup yields CDR1 MNHNS and CDR2 SASEGT. The V end lost 1 base, the J end lost 5 bases, and 6 bases lay between the germline ends.

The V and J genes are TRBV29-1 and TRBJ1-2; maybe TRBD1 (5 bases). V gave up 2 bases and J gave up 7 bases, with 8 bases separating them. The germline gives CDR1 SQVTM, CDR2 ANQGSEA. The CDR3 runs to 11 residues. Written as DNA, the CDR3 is TGCAGCGTTGAAAGGGGATCTGGCTACACCTTC. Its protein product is CSVERGSGYTF. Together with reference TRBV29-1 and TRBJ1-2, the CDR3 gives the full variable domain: SAVISQKPSRDICQRGTSLTIQCQVDSQVTMMFWYRQQPGQSLTLIATANQGSEATYESGFVIDKFPISRPNLTFSTLTVSNMSPEDSSIYLCSVERGSGYTFGSGTRLTVV.

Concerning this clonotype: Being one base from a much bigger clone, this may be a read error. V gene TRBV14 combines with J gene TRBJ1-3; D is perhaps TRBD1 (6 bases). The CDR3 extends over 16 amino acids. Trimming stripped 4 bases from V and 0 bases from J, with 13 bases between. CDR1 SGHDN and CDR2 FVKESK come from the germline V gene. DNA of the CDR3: TGTGCCAGCAGCCCCCGACAGGCTATCTCTGGAAACACCATATATTTT. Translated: CASSPRQAISGNTIYF.

CDR3 sequence: CASSPWAGSSGELFF. The CDR3 DNA reads as TGTGCCAGCAGTCCCTGGGCGGGTTCGTCCGGGGAGCTGTTTTTT. J is TRBJ2-2 and V is TRBV6-5, with D perhaps matching TRBD2 (5 bases). The CDR3 extends over 15 amino acids. The germline V gene encodes CDR1 MNHEY and CDR2 SVGAGI. Trimming cost V 5 bases and J 6 bases, with 16 bases left between them.

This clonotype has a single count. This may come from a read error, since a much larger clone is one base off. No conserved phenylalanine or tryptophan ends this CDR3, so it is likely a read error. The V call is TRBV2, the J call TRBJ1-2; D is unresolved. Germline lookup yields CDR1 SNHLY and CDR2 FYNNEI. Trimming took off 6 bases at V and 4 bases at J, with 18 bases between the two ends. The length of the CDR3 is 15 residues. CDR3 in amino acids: CASSPTGAVGYGYTL. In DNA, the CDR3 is TGTGCCAGCAGCCCTACGGGAGCCGTTGGCTATGGCTACACCCTC.

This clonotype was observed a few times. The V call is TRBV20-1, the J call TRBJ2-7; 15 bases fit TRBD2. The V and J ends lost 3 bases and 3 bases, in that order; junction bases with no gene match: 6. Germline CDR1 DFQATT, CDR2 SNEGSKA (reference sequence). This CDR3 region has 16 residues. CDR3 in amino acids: CSARRGLAGGGYEQYF. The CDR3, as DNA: TGCAGTGCTAGGCGCGGACTAGCGGGAGGGGGCTACGAGCAGTACTTC.

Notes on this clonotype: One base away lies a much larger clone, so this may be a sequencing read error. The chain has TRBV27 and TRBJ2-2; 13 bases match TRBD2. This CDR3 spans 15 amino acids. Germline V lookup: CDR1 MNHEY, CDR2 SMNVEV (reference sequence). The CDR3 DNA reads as TGTGCCAGCAGCCCGACTAGCGGGAGGACCGGGGAGCTGGTTTTT. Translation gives CASSPTSGRTGELVF.

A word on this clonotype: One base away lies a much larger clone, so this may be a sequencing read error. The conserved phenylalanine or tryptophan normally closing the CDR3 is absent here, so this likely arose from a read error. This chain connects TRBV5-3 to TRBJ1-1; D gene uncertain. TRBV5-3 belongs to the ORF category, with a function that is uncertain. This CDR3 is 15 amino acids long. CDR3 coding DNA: TGTGCCAGCAGCTTGATAGGAGGGATGAACACTGAAGCTTTCTCT. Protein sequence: CASSLIGGMNTEAFS.

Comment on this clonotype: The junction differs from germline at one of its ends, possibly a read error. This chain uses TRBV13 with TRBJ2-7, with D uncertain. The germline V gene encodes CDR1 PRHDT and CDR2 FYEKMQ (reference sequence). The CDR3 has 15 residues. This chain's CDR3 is CGSSLNSLTSYEQYF. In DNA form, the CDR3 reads TGTGGCAGCAGCTTAAACAGCCTGACCTCCTACGAGCAGTACTTC. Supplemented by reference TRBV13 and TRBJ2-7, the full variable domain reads AAGVIQSPRHLIKEKRETATLKCYPIPRHDTVYWYQQGPGQDPQFLISFYEKMQSDKGSIPDRFSAQQFSDYHSELNMSSLELGDSALYFCGSSLNSLTSYEQYFGPGTRLTVT.

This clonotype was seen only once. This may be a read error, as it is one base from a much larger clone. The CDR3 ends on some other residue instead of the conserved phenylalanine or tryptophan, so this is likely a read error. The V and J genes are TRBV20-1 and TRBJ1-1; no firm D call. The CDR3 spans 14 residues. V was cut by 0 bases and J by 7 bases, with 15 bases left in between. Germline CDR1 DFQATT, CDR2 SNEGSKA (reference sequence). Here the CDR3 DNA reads TGCAGTGCTAGAGATTTACGGGGAGGACTTGAAGCTTTCCTT. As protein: CSARDLRGGLEAFL.

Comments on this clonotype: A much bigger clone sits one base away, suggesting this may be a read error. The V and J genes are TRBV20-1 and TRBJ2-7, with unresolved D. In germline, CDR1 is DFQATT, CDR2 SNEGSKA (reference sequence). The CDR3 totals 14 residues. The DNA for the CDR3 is TGCAGTGCTAGGTACAGTAGAACCTCCTACGAGCGGTACTTC. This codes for CSARYSRTSYERYF.

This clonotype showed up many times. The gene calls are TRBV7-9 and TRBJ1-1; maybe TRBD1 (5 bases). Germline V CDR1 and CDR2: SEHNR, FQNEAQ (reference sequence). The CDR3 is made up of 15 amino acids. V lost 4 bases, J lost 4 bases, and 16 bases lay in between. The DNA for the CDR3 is TGTGCCAGCAGCTGGCCGACAGTCCGGGGCACTGAAGCTTTCTTT. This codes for CASSWPTVRGTEAFF. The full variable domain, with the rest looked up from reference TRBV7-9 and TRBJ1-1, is DTGVSQNPRHKITKRGQNVTFRCDPISEHNRLYWYRQTLGQGPEFLTYFQNEAQLEKSRLLSDRFSAERPKGSFSTLEIQRTEQGDSAMYLCASSWPTVRGTEAFFGQGTRLTVV.

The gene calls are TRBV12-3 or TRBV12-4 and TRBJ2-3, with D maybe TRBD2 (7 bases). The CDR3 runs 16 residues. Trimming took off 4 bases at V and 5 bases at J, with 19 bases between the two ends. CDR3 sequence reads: CASSSRPPGGKDTQYF. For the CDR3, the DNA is TGTGCCAGCAGTTCCCGCCCCCCGGGGGGCAAAGATACGCAGTATTTT.